The next 14 T cell receptor beta chains were all read from a single sample in a study of radiotherapy plus CTLA-4 blockade in lung cancer. Clones were sequenced by immunoSEQ multiplex PCR, and TCRdb holds only the in-frame ones, with some missing. Of about 80,000 clones listed, more than 75% were seen once; the top ten hold about 0.95%. The starting material was peripheral blood, obtained from a patient treated with radiotherapy plus ipilimumab. Receptors originate from a human donor with non-small cell lung cancer who had stable disease on radiotherapy plus ipilimumab.

The chain combines TRBV20-1 with TRBJ2-3; no firm D call. In germline, CDR1 is DFQATT, CDR2 SNEGSKA (reference sequence). Deletions cut 6 bases from V and 0 bases from J, with 1 base between. The CDR3 sequence is 10 residues long. CDR3 protein: CSASTDTQYF. The CDR3 DNA reads as TGCAGTGCCAGCACAGATACGCAGTATTTT.

The chain couples TRBV6-5 to TRBJ2-1, with D perhaps matching TRBD2 (6 bases). There are 16 residues in the CDR3. Germline V gene lookup returns CDR1 MNHEY and CDR2 SVGAGI. V was pared by 2 bases and J by 3 bases, with 14 bases between. CDR3 nucleotides: TGTGCCAGCAGTTACGCGGGACGGGGTGGCTACAATGAGCAGTTCTTC. Protein product: CASSYAGRGGYNEQFF.

The sample holds one count of this clone. This chain joins TRBV29-1 and TRBJ2-7, with 14 bases lining up with TRBD2. This CDR3 is 15 amino acids long. The germline gives CDR1 SQVTM, CDR2 ANQGSEA. The junction had 9 bases not matched to a gene; V was cut back by 7 bases and J by 4 bases. CDR3 DNA: TGCAGCGCAAAAGGACTAGCGGGGGGACGGTACGAGCAGTACTTC. Protein product: CSAKGLAGGRYEQYF.

This clone was recorded only once. This chain connects TRBV27 to TRBJ1-1; no clear D. Germline CDR1 reads MNHEY; CDR2 reads SMNVEV (reference sequence). The CDR3 length is 15 residues. Trimming removed 0 bases from V and 1 base from J, with 9 bases in between. This chain's CDR3 is CASSLSGFGNTEAFF. The CDR3, as DNA: TGTGCCAGCAGTTTATCAGGGTTTGGGAACACTGAAGCTTTCTTT.

J is TRBJ2-4 and V is TRBV28; 11 bases line up with TRBD2. V lost 5 bases to trimming and J lost 1 base; unmatched junction nucleotides: 16. This CDR3 is 20 amino acids long. Germline CDR1 MDHEN, CDR2 SYDVKM. The CDR3 loop reads CASSHPSGTSGGGAKNIQYF. CDR3 DNA sequence: TGTGCCAGCAGTCACCCCTCCGGGACTAGCGGAGGGGGGGCCAAAAACATTCAGTACTTC. The variable domain in full, with the rest retrieved from reference TRBV28 and TRBJ2-4, is DVKVTQSSRYLVKRTGEKVFLECVQDMDHENMFWYRQDPGLGLRLIYFSYDVKMKEKGDIPEGYSVSREKKERFSLILESASTNQTSMYLCASSHPSGTSGGGAKNIQYFGAGTRLSVL.

This clone has only one observation. The chain recombines TRBV9 with TRBJ2-3, with 7 nucleotides matching TRBD2. This CDR3 spans 16 amino acids. Germline V gene sequence: CDR1 SGDLS, CDR2 YYNGEE. Trimming at V came to 4 bases and at J to 0 bases, leaving 8 bases not matched to a gene. The CDR3 DNA sequence: TGTGCCAGCAGCCGAGAACTAGCGACTAGCACAGATACGCAGTATTTT. Protein sequence: CASSRELATSTDTQYF.

The gene calls are TRBV5-6 and TRBJ2-3; D might be TRBD2 (5 bases). This CDR3 has 15 amino acids. V lost 4 bases and J lost 5, with 17 bases in between. In germline, CDR1 is SGHDT, CDR2 YYEEEE. The DNA of the CDR3 is TGTGCCAGCAGCGGCACTAGTGGGGTCTTAGATACGCAGTATTTT. It codes for CASSGTSGVLDTQYF. The variable domain in full, with the rest retrieved from reference TRBV5-6 and TRBJ2-3, is DAGVTQSPTHLIKTRGQQVTLRCSPKSGHDTVSWYQQALGQGPQFIFQYYEEEERQRGNFPDRFSGHQFPNYSSELNVNALLLGDSALYLCASSGTSGVLDTQYFGPGTRLTVL.

The rearrangement links TRBV19 to TRBJ1-5; D not resolved. This CDR3 spans 16 amino acids. Trimming took off 2 bases at V and 4 bases at J, with 15 bases between the two ends. CDR1 is LNHDA and CDR2 is SQIVND in the germline V gene (reference sequence). The CDR3: CASSIRAQFPNQPQHF. DNA for the CDR3: TGTGCCAGTAGTATAAGGGCACAGTTCCCAAATCAGCCCCAGCATTTT.

As to this clone: This same CDR3 is encoded by further DNA sequences in the sample. The CDR3 sequence: CASSLQGAETQYF. In DNA, the CDR3 is TGTGCCAGCAGCTTACAGGGGGCTGAGACCCAGTACTTC. This rearrangement joins TRBV5-4 to TRBJ2-5, with 9 bases that match TRBD1. CDR1 and CDR2 (germline): SGHNT, YYREEE (reference sequence). The CDR3 is 13 amino acids. Trimming took 2 bases from V and 5 from J; bases not matched to a gene: 1.

The chain carries TRBV28 and TRBJ2-5; D is possibly TRBD1 (5 bases). In germline, CDR1 is MDHEN, CDR2 SYDVKM. The CDR3 contains 11 residues. Trimming shortened V by 8 bases and J by 2 bases, and 6 bases separated the two germline ends. The DNA of the CDR3 is TGTGCCAGCCAGGGACAAGAGACCCAGTACTTC. Protein sequence: CASQGQETQYF.

This chain connects TRBV7-9 to TRBJ2-5; TRBD2 matches 9 bases. V dropped 0 bases and J dropped 1; count of bases not matched to a gene: 3. The CDR3 covers 16 residues. Per germline, CDR1 SEHNR and CDR2 FQNEAQ (reference sequence). CDR3 nucleotides: TGTGCCAGCAGCTTAGCAGGCGGGAGGGCCCAAGAGACCCAGTACTTC. It translates to CASSLAGGRAQETQYF.

The CDR3 loop reads CSVVWGALEQYF. As DNA, the CDR3 is TGCAGCGTCGTGTGGGGAGCTCTCGAGCAGTACTTC. The V gene is TRBV29-1, the J gene TRBJ2-7; tentative D call: TRBD2 (5 bases). CDR3 length: 12 residues. CDR1 and CDR2 (germline): SQVTM, ANQGSEA. V lost 6 bases and J 6 bases, leaving 15 bases between the germline ends.

The V and J genes are TRBV7-9 and TRBJ2-7, with unresolved D. The germline V gene has CDR1 SEHNR and CDR2 FQNEAQ (reference sequence). V lost 5 bases to trimming and J lost 7 bases, with 9 bases between them. CDR3 length: 11 amino acids. The CDR3 DNA reads TGTGCCAGCAGCCCTCCCAAAGAGCAGTACTTC. This encodes CASSPPKEQYF.

This clone has just a few counts. The rearrangement uses TRBV5-1 and TRBJ2-1; TRBD2 matches 11 bases. V lost 3 bases and J lost 5; bases outside the gene matches: 4. Per germline, CDR1 SGHRS and CDR2 YFSETQ. The CDR3 length is 15 residues. DNA of the CDR3: TGCGCCAGCAGCTCTTTAGCGGGGGGGAACAATGAGCAGTTCTTC. Translating it yields CASSSLAGGNNEQFF.